The 7 T cell receptor beta chains presented below share a single source sample, sequenced in a study of Ad26.COV2.S vaccination and SARS-CoV-2 variants. The assay was immunoSEQ multiplex PCR, and TCRdb's table has in-frame clones only and misses some. This sample carries about 350,000 clones, about 89% of them seen once, and the ten largest clones take under 6%. Treatment indicated: around 19 received Ad26.COV2.S at low or high dose, single or two shots; a few received placebo; per-sample allocation not given. At day 63 after the first vaccine or placebo injection, samples were drawn. The sample was peripheral blood, taken in a trial of Ad26.COV2.S vaccine versus placebo. The receptors originated from a person aged 18 to 65 who received the Ad26.COV2.S COVID-19 vaccine or a placebo.

The chain is built from TRBV6-2 or TRBV6-3 and TRBJ1-5; D unclear. CDR3 length equals 16 residues. Germline CDR1 and CDR2: MNHEY and SVGEGT. Trimming took 2 bases from V and 0 from J, leaving 11 bases between them. CDR3 loop: CASSYGGWYSNQPQHF. The CDR3 DNA reads TGTGCCAGCAGTTACGGAGGGTGGTATAGCAATCAGCCCCAGCATTTT.

The chain links TRBV3-1 (or the pseudogene TRBV3-2) to TRBJ2-2; no definite D call. In germline, CDR1 is LGHDT, CDR2 YNNKEL (reference sequence). The CDR3 has 14 amino acids. The V end was cut by 4 bases, the J end by 2 bases, with 8 bases between. CDR3 residues: CASSPGLNTGELFF. The CDR3 DNA reads as TGTGCCAGCAGCCCAGGCCTAAACACCGGGGAGCTGTTTTTT.

The chain joins TRBV3-1 (or the pseudogene TRBV3-2) to TRBJ1-1, with D uncertain. In germline, CDR1 is LGHDT, CDR2 YNNKEL (reference sequence). CDR3 length: 13 amino acids. Trimming cost V 6 bases and J 0 bases, with 8 bases left between them. The DNA of the CDR3 is TGTGCCAGCAGTGTGATGGTGAACACTGAAGCTTTCTTT. Its translation is CASSVMVNTEAFF.

This clone was detected only once. The chain joins TRBV27 to TRBJ1-1; D call uncertain. Per the germline V gene, CDR1 is MNHEY and CDR2 is SMNVEV (reference sequence). This CDR3 has 14 amino acids. Between the trimmed V and J ends, which lost 3 bases and 0 bases, there was a span of 8 bases. CDR3 in amino acids: CASSLLGVNTEAFF. The CDR3 DNA reads TGTGCCAGCAGTTTGTTGGGTGTGAACACTGAAGCTTTCTTT.

The chain couples TRBV11-2 to TRBJ2-7; D is possibly TRBD2 (5 bases). CDR3 length: 13 amino acids. Trimming removed 2 bases from V and 6 bases from J, with 11 bases in between. Germline V gene data show CDR1 as SGHAT and CDR2 as FQNNGV. CDR3 protein: CASSLSLGLEQYF. The CDR3 DNA sequence: TGTGCCAGCAGCTTAAGTCTCGGACTCGAGCAGTACTTC.

The genes are TRBV29-1 and TRBJ1-1; D remains unclear. This CDR3 contains 12 residues. Germline-derived CDR1 and CDR2 are SQVTM and ANQGSEA. The V gene lost 4 bases and the J gene lost 1 base, with 7 bases spanning the gap. The CDR3 coding sequence is TGCAGCGTTGTCGAAGGGAACACTGAAGCTTTCTTT. Translated, it gives CSVVEGNTEAFF.

V and J are TRBV6-1 and TRBJ2-1, with TRBD2 matching 14 bases. CDR1 and CDR2 (germline): MNHNS, SASEGT. CDR3 length equals 19 residues. J lost 3 bases, V lost 1 base, and 8 bases had no gene match. For the CDR3, the DNA is TGTGCCAGCAGTGAAGTTCCGGGACTAGCGGGAGAGGACTACAATGAGCAGTTCTTC. Translation: CASSEVPGLAGEDYNEQFF.